This T cell receptor (beta chain) derives from a study of shared clonotypes between healthy human individuals. For the study at large: CD4 naive and CD4 memory each took three plates per donor, while CD8 naive took two and CD8 memory one.

Into CD45RA+ naive and CD45RA-negative memory subsets, the CD4+ cells were split. Sequencing was at deep level. The protocol was immunoSEQ multiplex PCR, while the TCRdb copy is restricted to in-frame clones and leaves out a portion. This sample has about 680,000 clones, with approximately 73% found just once. Germline values: CDR1 LNHDA, CDR2 SQIVND (reference sequence). Trimming cost V 8 bases and J 5 bases, with 15 bases left between them. This CDR3 has 13 residues. The receptor comes from a woman between 25 and 40 years old in good health. The sequencing sample was made of memory CD4+ T cells sorted from blood. Subset specified: CD45RA-negative fraction. The chain joins TRBV19 to TRBJ1-2; D may be TRBD1 (6 bases). The CDR3 bases are TGTGCCAGTGCTCCGGACAGTTATTATGGCTACACCTTC. This sequence encodes CASAPDSYYGYTF.